These 27 T cell receptor beta chains were all obtained from the same sample, sequenced in a study of blood T cell repertoires in COVID-19. Generated by immunoSEQ multiplex PCR, the TCRdb table keeps only in-frame clones and is missing some. The repertoire holds around 220,000 clones, about 86% seen once, with about 10% in the top ten. The sequencing sample was made of peripheral blood. Receptors originate from a woman aged 50 to 60 with COVID-19, enrolled during active disease.

V and J are TRBV14 and TRBJ2-3; 8 nucleotides match TRBD1. The germline gives CDR1 SGHDN, CDR2 FVKESK. V gave up 4 bases and J gave up 1 base; unmatched junction bases: 10. The CDR3 length is 17 residues. The CDR3 here is CASSPKDRGLGTDTQYF. The CDR3 DNA follows: TGTGCCAGCAGCCCCAAAGACAGGGGCCTGGGCACAGATACGCAGTATTTT.

The V and J genes are TRBV6-5 and TRBJ2-7; D is uncertain. The length of the CDR3 is 13 residues. Per germline, CDR1 MNHEY and CDR2 SVGAGI. V was trimmed by 4 bases and J by 3 bases, leaving 10 bases between them. The CDR3 DNA sequence: TGTGCCAGCAGTTCCGGTCGTCTCTACGAGCAGTACGTC. Translated, it gives CASSSGRLYEQYV.

The chain combines TRBV19 with TRBJ1-5, with 7 bases aligning to TRBD1. V lost 2 bases and J lost 4; bases outside the gene matches: 11. CDR3 length: 17 amino acids. Germline values: CDR1 LNHDA, CDR2 SQIVND (reference sequence). CDR3 in amino acids: CASSILAGGSPNQPQHF. CDR3 nucleotides: TGTGCCAGTAGTATATTGGCAGGGGGTTCTCCGAATCAGCCCCAGCATTTT.

The gene calls are TRBV28 and TRBJ1-5, with TRBD1 matching 10 bases. Germline V gene sequence: CDR1 MDHEN, CDR2 SYDVKM. With V trimmed by 6 bases and J by 4 bases, 15 bases remained unmatched. The CDR3 is 18 residues long. The CDR3 sequence: CASSLGQGRVVGNQPQHF. DNA for the CDR3: TGTGCCAGCAGCCTGGGACAGGGGAGGGTCGTGGGGAATCAGCCCCAGCATTTT.

The chain links TRBV4-1 to TRBJ1-2, with TRBD1 matching over 7 bases. The CDR3 loop spans 14 amino acids. J gave up 8 bases and V 0 bases, and 6 bases lay outside the gene matches. CDR1 and CDR2 from the germline V gene are MGHRA and YSYEKL. DNA of the CDR3: TGCGCCAGCAGCCAAGAAGAGGGGGCTACGGGCTACACCTTC. This gives the protein CASSQEEGATGYTF.

V is TRBV2 and J is TRBJ1-1; D is unclear. In germline, CDR1 is SNHLY, CDR2 FYNNEI. CDR3 length: 15 residues. Trimming removed 2 bases at V and 7 bases at J, with 17 bases between. CDR3 region: CASSELGQIGSEAFF. CDR3 DNA sequence: TGTGCCAGCAGTGAACTTGGGCAGATTGGCAGTGAAGCTTTCTTT.

V usage is TRBV6-4 and J usage is TRBJ1-5; 7 nucleotides match TRBD1. Germline assignment: CDR1 MRHNA and CDR2 SNTAGT. The ends lost 10 bases at V and 7 bases at J; junction bases unmatched: 16. The CDR3 spans 15 residues. This chain's CDR3 is CATLGQYPNRQPQHF. The CDR3 DNA sequence: TGTGCCACCCTGGGACAGTACCCCAACAGGCAGCCCCAGCATTTT.

The rearrangement joins TRBV15 to TRBJ2-2; TRBD1 matches 8 bases. The CDR3 has 15 residues. The ends lost 3 bases at V and 6 bases at J; junction bases unmatched: 6. Per the germline V gene, CDR1 is LNHNV and CDR2 is YYDKDF (reference sequence). CDR3: CATSRGTGGSGELFF. In DNA form, the CDR3 reads TGTGCCACCAGCAGGGGGACAGGCGGTTCCGGGGAGCTGTTTTTT.

The V gene is TRBV11-3, the J gene TRBJ2-3; D possibly corresponds to TRBD1 (5 bases). V was cut by 1 base and J by 0 bases, with 11 bases left in between. Germline assignment: CDR1 SGHNT and CDR2 YENEEA. The CDR3 has 16 amino acids. In nucleotides, the CDR3 is TGTGCCAGCAGCTTAGGACAGCAAACTAGCACAGATACGCAGTATTTT. Translated, it gives CASSLGQQTSTDTQYF.

The chain has TRBV5-5 and TRBJ1-5, with D perhaps TRBD1 (5 bases). The V gene's germline CDR1 is SGHKS and CDR2 YYEKEE (reference sequence). V was trimmed by 1 base and J by 3 bases, leaving 11 bases between them. This CDR3 has 15 residues. Here the CDR3 DNA reads TGTGCCAGCAGCTTGAGTCAGGGTATCAATCAGCCCCAGCATTTT. This codes for CASSLSQGINQPQHF.

This clone came up a few times. The chain carries TRBV11-2 and TRBJ2-7; D is unresolved. The CDR3 extends over 14 amino acids. The V end was cut by 4 bases, the J end by 10 bases, with 20 bases between. Germline lookup yields CDR1 SGHAT and CDR2 FQNNGV. The chain's CDR3 is CASSSLGRPQDQYF. The CDR3 DNA reads as TGTGCCAGCAGCTCCCTCGGCAGGCCTCAAGATCAGTACTTC. The full variable domain, with the rest looked up from reference TRBV11-2 and TRBJ2-7, is EAGVAQSPRYKIIEKRQSVAFWCNPISGHATLYWYQQILGQGPKLLIQFQNNGVVDDSQLPKDRFSAERLKGVDSTLKIQPAKLEDSAVYLCASSSLGRPQDQYFGPGTRLTVT.

The chain employs TRBV5-8 and TRBJ2-7; TRBD2 agrees at 11 bases. Germline V gene sequence: CDR1 SGHTS, CDR2 YDEGEE. The CDR3 totals 16 residues. V dropped 4 bases and J dropped 2; count of bases not matched to a gene: 8. The CDR3 region is CASSPRTSGPPYEQYF. CDR3 bases: TGTGCCAGCAGCCCCCGGACTAGCGGGCCTCCCTACGAGCAGTACTTC.

The J gene is TRBJ2-7, the V gene TRBV5-5; 7 bases fit TRBD2. This CDR3 has 18 amino acids. CDR1 and CDR2 (germline): SGHKS, YYEKEE (reference sequence). With 5 bases clipped from V and 4 bases from J, the junction kept 21 bases outside the gene matches. The CDR3 protein is CASRNVADSRAGIYEQYV. The CDR3 DNA sequence: TGTGCCAGCAGAAATGTGGCGGACTCCCGAGCGGGGATTTACGAGCAGTACGTC.

This clone was seen just once. This sequence joins TRBV5-1 and TRBJ2-5; weak D call: TRBD2 (5 bases). CDR1 is SGHRS and CDR2 is YFSETQ in the germline V gene. The CDR3 length is 15 residues. V dropped 4 bases and J dropped 5 bases, with 18 bases sitting between them. CDR3 nucleotide sequence: TGCGCCAGCAGCCTGGTACCAAGCGGATCGGAGACCCAGTACTTC. Translated, it gives CASSLVPSGSETQYF.

V usage is TRBV11-2 and J usage is TRBJ2-7; 9 bases line up with TRBD1. J lost 4 bases, V lost 0 bases, and 7 bases had no gene match. Germline V gives CDR1 SGHAT, CDR2 FQNNGV. The CDR3 contains 16 residues. The CDR3 sequence: CASSLDRDRAGYEQYF. Written as DNA, the CDR3 is TGTGCCAGCAGCTTAGATAGGGACAGGGCGGGGTACGAGCAGTACTTC.

Notes on this clone: The sample has other DNA sequences that encode this CDR3 too. The chain joins TRBV19 to TRBJ1-1; weak D call: TRBD1 (5 bases). The V and J ends lost 5 bases and 2 bases respectively, with 12 bases between them. The CDR3 has 14 residues. From germline, CDR1 is LNHDA and CDR2 SQIVND (reference sequence). This CDR3 is CASSPQGLNTEAFF. The CDR3 DNA is TGTGCCAGTAGTCCGCAGGGTTTAAACACTGAAGCTTTCTTT.

The chain carries TRBV6-5 and TRBJ2-3, with D maybe TRBD2 (5 bases). Germline V gene sequence: CDR1 MNHEY, CDR2 SVGAGI. The CDR3 is made up of 14 amino acids. Trimming pared 4 bases from V and 0 bases from J, leaving 8 bases between. The DNA of the CDR3 is TGTGCCAGCAGTTTGACTACTAGCACAGATACGCAGTATTTT. Translating gives CASSLTTSTDTQYF.

The rearrangement joins TRBV6-6 to TRBJ2-2, with D perhaps TRBD2 (6 bases). The germline gives CDR1 MNHNY, CDR2 SVGAGI (reference sequence). The V gene lost 7 bases and the J gene lost 4 bases, with 19 bases spanning the gap. The CDR3 contains 16 residues. In DNA form, the CDR3 reads TGTGCCAGCACTCCCAGGAGGGACCCCACCACCGGGGAGCTGTTTTTT. Its translation is CASTPRRDPTTGELFF.

This sequence joins TRBV15 and TRBJ1-1; TRBD1 matches 7 bases. The CDR3 has 15 residues. Germline V CDR1 and CDR2: LNHNV, YYDKDF (reference sequence). V lost 4 bases to trimming and J lost 0 bases; unmatched junction nucleotides: 5. CDR3 nucleotide sequence: TGTGCCACCAGCAATTCCGGGACAGTGAACACTGAAGCTTTCTTT. It specifies CATSNSGTVNTEAFF.

This clone was detected only a few times. J is TRBJ1-2 and V is TRBV4-1; possible D gene TRBD1, 5 bases. The CDR3 has 14 amino acids. Germline V gene data show CDR1 as MGHRA and CDR2 as YSYEKL. V lost 3 bases and J lost 8, with 16 bases in between. In DNA, the CDR3 is TGCGCCAGCAGCCAGGGGCAGAGGCTAGGGGGCTACACCTTC. Translation gives CASSQGQRLGGYTF.

The rearrangement joins TRBV5-1 to TRBJ1-1; no firm D call. Trimming removed 0 bases from V and 5 bases from J, with 11 bases in between. Germline CDR1 and CDR2: SGHRS and YFSETQ. CDR3 size: 14 residues. This chain's CDR3 is CASSLGMGSTEAFF. Here the CDR3 DNA reads TGCGCCAGCAGCTTGGGGATGGGCTCGACTGAAGCTTTCTTT.

The gene calls are TRBV7-2 and TRBJ2-7, with TRBD2 identical over 12 bases. With V trimmed by 5 bases and J by 0 bases, 5 bases remained unmatched. There are 16 residues in the CDR3. CDR1 SGHTA and CDR2 FQGNSA come from the germline V gene. This CDR3 reads CASSPRTSGVSYEQYF. The CDR3, as DNA: TGTGCCAGCAGCCCTCGGACTAGCGGGGTCTCCTACGAGCAGTACTTC. Together with reference TRBV7-2 and TRBJ2-7, the CDR3 gives the full variable domain: GAGVSQSPSNKVTEKGKDVELRCDPISGHTALYWYRQSLGQGLEFLIYFQGNSAPDKSGLPSDRFSAERTGGSVSTLTIQRTQQEDSAVYLCASSPRTSGVSYEQYFGPGTRLTVT.

The rearrangement joins TRBV11-2 to TRBJ1-3; D not certain. The CDR3 covers 17 residues. Germline CDR1 is SGHAT and CDR2 is FQNNGV. The germline V and J ends were trimmed by 5 bases and 0 bases, with 17 bases remaining between them. In DNA, the CDR3 is TGTGCCAGCAGCCCGCAGCGACTACGCGACTCTGGAAACACCATATATTTT. Translated, it gives CASSPQRLRDSGNTIYF.

The chain links TRBV7-5 to TRBJ2-1; TRBD2, the table's D call, was not compared with the DNA. TRBV7-5 is a documented pseudogene. CDR3 length: 14 amino acids. CDR3 in amino acids: CARSPKTRPNEQFF. The CDR3 DNA reads as TGTGCCAGAAGCCCGAAGACTAGACCCAATGAGCAGTTCTTC.

This clone occurred a few times. The rearrangement joins TRBV6-5 to TRBJ2-6, with D possibly TRBD1 on 6 matching bases. The CDR3 spans 13 residues. Germline CDR1 MNHEY, CDR2 SVGAGI. V lost 8 bases and J 4 bases, leaving 9 bases between the germline ends. The CDR3 sequence: CASSGAGANVLTF. CDR3 DNA sequence: TGTGCCAGCTCAGGGGCCGGGGCCAACGTCCTGACTTTC.

The CDR3 here is CASSSLPRQEKLFF. CDR3 bases: TGTGCCAGCAGTTCCTTGCCCCGCCAGGAAAAACTGTTTTTT. The chain joins TRBV6-6 to TRBJ1-4; no firm D call. V was trimmed by 4 bases and J by 8 bases, leaving 14 bases between them. The germline CDR1 and CDR2 sequences are MNHNY and SVGAGI (reference sequence). The CDR3 has 14 amino acids.

The chain joins TRBV11-2 to TRBJ2-7; D possibly corresponds to TRBD1 (5 bases). The germline V gene encodes CDR1 SGHAT and CDR2 FQNNGV. The CDR3 runs 15 residues. V was pared by 5 bases and J by 0 bases, with 14 bases between. The CDR3: CASSPNRILSYEQYF. The CDR3 coding sequence is TGTGCCAGCAGCCCTAACAGGATTCTCTCCTACGAGCAGTACTTC.